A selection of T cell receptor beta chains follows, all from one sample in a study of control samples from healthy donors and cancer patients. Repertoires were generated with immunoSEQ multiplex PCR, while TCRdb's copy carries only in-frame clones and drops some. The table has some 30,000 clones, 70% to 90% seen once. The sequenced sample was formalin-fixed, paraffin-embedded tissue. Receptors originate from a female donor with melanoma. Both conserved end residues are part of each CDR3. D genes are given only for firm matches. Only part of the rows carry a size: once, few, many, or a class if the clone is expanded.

CDR3aa: CASTEAGTVNTEAFF
CDR3nt: TGTGCCAGTACCGAGGCCGGGACAGTGAACACTGAAGCTTTCTTT
v_gene: TRBV19
j_gene: TRBJ1-1
len: 15
d_gene: TRBD1
abundance: -

CDR3aa: CASSPGMTGNSPLHF
CDR3nt: TGTGCCAGCTCACCAGGGATGACTGGGAATTCACCCCTCCACTTT
v_gene: TRBV18
j_gene: TRBJ1-6
len: 15
d_gene: -
abundance: -

CDR3aa: CASSLQRTGELFF
CDR3nt: TGTGCCAGCAGCTTACAGCGCACCGGGGAGCTGTTTTTT
v_gene: TRBV7-2
j_gene: TRBJ2-2
len: 13
d_gene: -
abundance: -

CDR3aa: CASSYTGRTQETQYF
CDR3nt: TGTGCCAGCAGTTACACGGGACGGACCCAAGAGACCCAGTACTTC
v_gene: TRBV6-5
j_gene: TRBJ2-5
len: 15
d_gene: -
abundance: -

CDR3aa: CASSREAGENTEAFF
CDR3nt: TGTGCCAGCAGCAGGGAGGCGGGGGAGAACACTGAAGCTTTCTTT
v_gene: TRBV21-1
j_gene: TRBJ1-1
len: 15
d_gene: -
abundance: -

CDR3aa: CASSYRGSSYEQYF
CDR3nt: TGTGCCAGCAGTTACCGCGGGAGCTCCTACGAGCAGTACTTC
v_gene: TRBV6-5
j_gene: TRBJ2-7
len: 14
d_gene: TRBD2
abundance: few

CDR3aa: CASSEKRAQGPDTQYF
CDR3nt: TGTGCCAGCAGTGAAAAGAGGGCTCAAGGCCCAGATACGCAGTATTTT
v_gene: TRBV2
j_gene: TRBJ2-3
len: 16
d_gene: -
abundance: -

CDR3aa: CASSPDPGDTGELFF
CDR3nt: TGTGCCAGCAGCCCGGACCCAGGGGATACCGGGGAGCTGTTTTTT
v_gene: TRBV5-4
j_gene: TRBJ2-2
len: 15
d_gene: -
abundance: -

CDR3aa: CASSIDWGTNGYTF
CDR3nt: TGTGCCAGTAGTATAGATTGGGGGACGAACGGCTACACCTTC
v_gene: TRBV19
j_gene: TRBJ1-2
len: 14
d_gene: -
abundance: once

CDR3aa: CASSLVASMAGANVLTF
CDR3nt: TGTGCCAGCAGCTTAGTAGCTAGCATGGCTGGGGCCAACGTCCTGACTTTC
v_gene: TRBV7-6
j_gene: TRBJ2-6
len: 17
d_gene: -
abundance: few

CDR3aa: CASSPAYLLAGDEQYF
CDR3nt: TGTGCCAGCAGCCCCGCGTACCTTCTAGCGGGAGACGAGCAGTACTTC
v_gene: TRBV13
j_gene: TRBJ2-7
len: 16
d_gene: TRBD2
abundance: -

CDR3aa: CASRENQETQYF
CDR3nt: TGTGCCAGCAGAGAAAATCAAGAGACCCAGTACTTC
v_gene: TRBV11-2
j_gene: TRBJ2-5
len: 12
d_gene: -
abundance: -

CDR3aa: CASSAYQGTDTQYF
CDR3nt: TGTGCCAGCAGCGCCTACCAGGGAACAGATACGCAGTATTTT
v_gene: TRBV9
j_gene: TRBJ2-3
len: 14
d_gene: -
abundance: -

CDR3aa: CASSSPGTPNTGELFF
CDR3nt: TGTGCCAGCAGCTCCCCAGGTACCCCGAACACCGGGGAGCTGTTTTTT
v_gene: TRBV7-6
j_gene: TRBJ2-2
len: 16
d_gene: -
abundance: -

CDR3aa: CASSLGGGEGSQPQHF
CDR3nt: TGCGCCAGCAGCTTGGGAGGCGGTGAGGGGTCCCAGCCCCAGCATTTT
v_gene: TRBV5-1
j_gene: TRBJ1-5
len: 16
d_gene: -
abundance: -

CDR3aa: CASSLDLAGANVLTF
CDR3nt: TGTGCCAGCAGCTTAGACTTGGCTGGGGCCAACGTCCTGACTTTC
v_gene: TRBV7-2
j_gene: TRBJ2-6
len: 15
d_gene: -
abundance: once

CDR3aa: CASSLTGFRETQYF
CDR3nt: TGTGCCAGCAGCCTAACAGGGTTTCGAGAGACCCAGTACTTC
v_gene: TRBV7-8
j_gene: TRBJ2-5
len: 14
d_gene: -
abundance: -

CDR3aa: CASSVGGEETQYF
CDR3nt: TGCGCCAGCAGCGTCGGGGGGGAAGAGACCCAGTACTTC
v_gene: TRBV5-1
j_gene: TRBJ2-5
len: 13
d_gene: TRBD2
abundance: once

CDR3aa: CASSLSGNEQFF
CDR3nt: TGTGCCAGCAGTTTATCGGGCAATGAGCAGTTCTTC
v_gene: TRBV27
j_gene: TRBJ2-1
len: 12
d_gene: -
abundance: few

CDR3aa: CASSLRVSYEQYF
CDR3nt: TGTGCCAGTAGTTTGAGGGTCTCCTACGAGCAGTACTTC
v_gene: TRBV19
j_gene: TRBJ2-7
len: 13
d_gene: -
abundance: -

CDR3aa: CASSFIGGTNTGELFF
CDR3nt: TGCGCCAGCAGCTTCATTGGCGGGACGAACACCGGGGAGCTGTTTTTT
v_gene: TRBV4-1
j_gene: TRBJ2-2
len: 16
d_gene: -
abundance: -

CDR3aa: CASSRAGGPSYNEQFF
CDR3nt: TGTGCCAGCAGTCGAGCGGGAGGGCCGTCCTACAATGAGCAGTTCTTC
v_gene: TRBV6-6
j_gene: TRBJ2-1
len: 16
d_gene: TRBD2
abundance: -

CDR3aa: CASSLGAGESYEQYF
CDR3nt: TGTGCCAGCAGCTTAGGGGCGGGCGAATCTTACGAGCAGTACTTC
v_gene: TRBV7-6
j_gene: TRBJ2-7
len: 15
d_gene: -
abundance: -

CDR3aa: CSVEGQEGQPQHF
CDR3nt: TGCAGCGTTGAAGGGCAAGAGGGACAGCCCCAGCATTTT
v_gene: TRBV29-1
j_gene: TRBJ1-5
len: 13
d_gene: -
abundance: -

CDR3aa: CASSARDRAMTDTQYF
CDR3nt: TGTGCCAGCAGCGCACGGGACAGGGCAATGACGGATACGCAGTATTTT
v_gene: TRBV5-5
j_gene: TRBJ2-3
len: 16
d_gene: TRBD1
abundance: -

CDR3aa: CSVAGHPGTEAFF
CDR3nt: TGCAGCGTTGCCGGACACCCTGGGACTGAAGCTTTCTTT
v_gene: TRBV29-1
j_gene: TRBJ1-1
len: 13
d_gene: -
abundance: -

CDR3aa: CASSLSFLANTEAFF
CDR3nt: TGCGCCAGCAGCTTGTCTTTCCTGGCGAACACTGAAGCTTTCTTT
v_gene: TRBV5-1
j_gene: TRBJ1-1
len: 15
d_gene: -
abundance: -

CDR3aa: CASSGSGTTDTQYF
CDR3nt: TGTGCCAGTAGCGGTAGCGGGACCACAGATACGCAGTATTTT
v_gene: TRBV19
j_gene: TRBJ2-3
len: 14
d_gene: TRBD2
abundance: -

CDR3aa: CASSTNPSGRASGELFF
CDR3nt: TGTGCCAGCAGCACTAACCCTAGCGGGAGGGCCTCCGGGGAGCTGTTTTTT
v_gene: TRBV7-9
j_gene: TRBJ2-2
len: 17
d_gene: TRBD2
abundance: -

CDR3aa: CASSLEATGAGQPQHF
CDR3nt: TGCGCCAGCAGCTTGGAGGCCACGGGGGCCGGTCAGCCCCAGCATTTT
v_gene: TRBV5-1
j_gene: TRBJ1-5
len: 16
d_gene: -
abundance: -

CDR3aa: CASSRQGVVNEQYF
CDR3nt: TGTGCCAGCAGCCGACAGGGGGTGGTGAACGAGCAGTACTTC
v_gene: TRBV6-5
j_gene: TRBJ2-7
len: 14
d_gene: TRBD1
abundance: once

CDR3aa: CASSRRPEITEAFF
CDR3nt: TGTGCCAGCAGCAGACGGCCAGAAATCACTGAAGCTTTCTTT
v_gene: TRBV9
j_gene: TRBJ1-1
len: 14
d_gene: -
abundance: -

CDR3aa: CASSITVVDTQYF
CDR3nt: TGTGCCAGCAGCATTACGGTGGTCGATACGCAGTATTTT
v_gene: TRBV7-2
j_gene: TRBJ2-3
len: 13
d_gene: -
abundance: -

CDR3aa: CASSIALVTGANVLTF
CDR3nt: TGTGCCAGTAGTATAGCCCTGGTAACAGGGGCCAACGTCCTGACTTTC
v_gene: TRBV19
j_gene: TRBJ2-6
len: 16
d_gene: -
abundance: -

CDR3aa: CASSVAASAYEQYF
CDR3nt: TGTGCCAGCAGTGTTGCGGCTAGCGCATACGAGCAGTACTTC
v_gene: TRBV6-1
j_gene: TRBJ2-7
len: 14
d_gene: -
abundance: once

CDR3aa: CASSEVTAPYGYTF
CDR3nt: TGTGCCAGCAGCGAGGTGACAGCCCCCTATGGCTACACCTTC
v_gene: TRBV5-4
j_gene: TRBJ1-2
len: 14
d_gene: -
abundance: -

CDR3aa: CASSSLSKTSIVGRSTDTQYF
CDR3nt: TGTGCCAGCAGCAGCTTATCAAAAACTAGCATAGTTGGACGGAGCACAGATACGCAGTATTTT
v_gene: TRBV21-1
j_gene: TRBJ2-3
len: 21
d_gene: -
abundance: -

CDR3aa: CASSFGGSGNTIYF
CDR3nt: TGTGCCAGCAGTTTCGGGGGCTCTGGAAACACCATATATTTT
v_gene: TRBV27
j_gene: TRBJ1-3
len: 14
d_gene: -
abundance: -

CDR3aa: CASSPGFVTEAFF
CDR3nt: TGTGCCAGCAGCCCGGGATTTGTGACTGAAGCTTTCTTT
v_gene: TRBV11-2
j_gene: TRBJ1-1
len: 13
d_gene: -
abundance: -

CDR3aa: CASSMGPGRDTEAFF
CDR3nt: TGTGCCAGTAGTATGGGGCCGGGGCGGGATACTGAAGCTTTCTTT
v_gene: TRBV19
j_gene: TRBJ1-1
len: 15
d_gene: -
abundance: -

CDR3aa: CAIKGQVDTGELFF
CDR3nt: TGTGCCATCAAAGGACAGGTAGACACCGGGGAGCTGTTTTTT
v_gene: TRBV10-3
j_gene: TRBJ2-2
len: 14
d_gene: TRBD1
abundance: -

CDR3aa: CASSLGTGLSEQYF
CDR3nt: TGTGCTAGCAGCTTAGGGACAGGTTTGAGCGAGCAGTACTTC
v_gene: TRBV7-7
j_gene: TRBJ2-7
len: 14
d_gene: TRBD1
abundance: -

CDR3aa: CAWMDGLAGPQHF
CDR3nt: TGTGCCTGGATGGACGGCCTCGCGGGGCCCCAGCATTTT
v_gene: TRBV30
j_gene: TRBJ1-5
len: 13
d_gene: -
abundance: -

CDR3aa: CANSPRFGTGSYEQYF
CDR3nt: TGTGCCAACTCACCACGCTTCGGGACAGGGTCCTACGAGCAGTACTTC
v_gene: TRBV18
j_gene: TRBJ2-7
len: 16
d_gene: TRBD1
abundance: -

CDR3aa: CASSGGGYYGYTF
CDR3nt: TGTGCCAGCAGTGGGGGAGGATACTATGGCTACACCTTC
v_gene: TRBV2
j_gene: TRBJ1-2
len: 13
d_gene: -
abundance: -

CDR3aa: CASSVGFPGVGYGYTF
CDR3nt: TGTGCCAGCAGCGTAGGCTTCCCAGGGGTGGGGTATGGCTACACCTTC
v_gene: TRBV9
j_gene: TRBJ1-2
len: 16
d_gene: -
abundance: -

CDR3aa: CASSPGGSGRNNEQFF
CDR3nt: TGTGCCAGCAGTCCCGGGGGTAGCGGGAGGAACAATGAGCAGTTCTTC
v_gene: TRBV11-3
j_gene: TRBJ2-1
len: 16
d_gene: TRBD2
abundance: -

CDR3aa: CASSLQGSSYEQYF
CDR3nt: TGCGCCAGCAGCTTGCAGGGAAGCTCCTACGAGCAGTACTTC
v_gene: TRBV5-1
j_gene: TRBJ2-7
len: 14
d_gene: -
abundance: -

CDR3aa: CASSFVYGYTF
CDR3nt: TGTGCCAGCAGTTTTGTTTATGGCTACACCTTC
v_gene: TRBV12-3/TRBV12-4
j_gene: TRBJ1-2
len: 11
d_gene: -
abundance: once

CDR3aa: CASSEFHEQYF
CDR3nt: TGTGCCAGCAGTGAGTTCCACGAGCAGTACTTC
v_gene: TRBV2
j_gene: TRBJ2-7
len: 11
d_gene: -
abundance: -

CDR3aa: CASRRGWSAGNTIYF
CDR3nt: TGTGCCAGCCGACGGGGGTGGTCGGCTGGAAACACCATATATTTT
v_gene: TRBV11-2
j_gene: TRBJ1-3
len: 15
d_gene: -
abundance: -

CDR3aa: CASSSARQGKETQYF
CDR3nt: TGTGCCAGCAGCTCAGCCCGACAGGGGAAGGAGACCCAGTACTTC
v_gene: TRBV7-8
j_gene: TRBJ2-5
len: 15
d_gene: TRBD1
abundance: few

CDR3aa: CATSRDKAGDGELFF
CDR3nt: TGTGCCACCAGCAGAGATAAGGCGGGGGACGGGGAGCTGTTTTTT
v_gene: TRBV15
j_gene: TRBJ2-2
len: 15
d_gene: TRBD2
abundance: once